The 8 T cell receptor beta chains in this list originate from one sample, sequenced in a study of blood T cell repertoires in COVID-19. Assay used: immunoSEQ multiplex PCR; TCRdb lists only in-frame clones, some missing. This table has 180,000 or so clones, about 87% appearing once. The source material was peripheral blood. The receptors were gathered from a man between 18 and 35 years old with active or convalescent COVID-19.

The chain couples TRBV3-1 (or the pseudogene TRBV3-2) to TRBJ2-2, with D perhaps TRBD2 (6 bases). Trimming removed 6 bases at V and 7 bases at J, with 12 bases between. CDR1 and CDR2 (germline): LGHDT, YNNKEL (reference sequence). This CDR3 contains 13 residues. The CDR3 loop reads CASSLAGSGELFF. The CDR3 coding sequence is TGTGCCAGCAGTCTCGCCGGGAGCGGGGAGCTGTTTTTT.

The chain employs TRBV12-5 and TRBJ1-5; no firm D call. The CDR3 is 13 amino acids. The germline V gene encodes CDR1 LGHNT and CDR2 FRNRAP. The V gene lost 2 bases and the J gene lost 4 bases, with 6 bases spanning the gap. The CDR3: CASGLSPNQPQHF. DNA for the CDR3: TGTGCTAGTGGTTTGAGCCCTAATCAGCCCCAGCATTTT.

The chain couples TRBV9 to TRBJ1-2; D call uncertain. Germline lookup yields CDR1 SGDLS and CDR2 YYNGEE. V lost 0 bases and J lost 5, with 11 bases in between. The CDR3 loop spans 14 amino acids. CDR3 DNA: TGTGCCAGCAGCGTAGACGGGGTTGTTTATGGCTACACCTTC. Protein: CASSVDGVVYGYTF. Drawing the rest from reference TRBV9 and TRBJ1-2, the complete variable domain is DSGVTQTPKHLITATGQRVTLRCSPRSGDLSVYWYQQSLDQGLQFLIQYYNGEERAKGNILERFSAQQFPDLHSELNLSSLELGDSALYFCASSVDGVVYGYTFGSGTRLTVV.

The chain carries TRBV3-1 (or the pseudogene TRBV3-2) and TRBJ2-1; 9 bases are shared with TRBD1. Germline V lookup: CDR1 LGHDT, CDR2 YNNKEL (reference sequence). V shed 3 bases, J shed 4 bases, and the junction held 4 bases outside the gene matches. The CDR3 has 15 residues. The CDR3 coding sequence is TGTGCCAGCAGCCAGACAGGGGGAACTTACAATGAGCAGTTCTTC. This codes for CASSQTGGTYNEQFF.

The chain recombines TRBV28 with TRBJ2-7; D call uncertain. There are 12 residues in the CDR3. V lost 5 bases, J lost 6 bases, and 11 bases lay in between. Germline V gene data show CDR1 as MDHEN and CDR2 as SYDVKM. The CDR3 region has the DNA TGTGCCAGCAGTCTCCAGACTGGCGAGCAGTACGTC. This sequence encodes CASSLQTGEQYV.

For the CDR3, the DNA is TGCGCCAGCAGCTTCGGGACTAGCATCGTCACCGGGGAGCTGTTTTTT. This sequence encodes CASSFGTSIVTGELFF. The rearrangement links TRBV5-1 to TRBJ2-2, with 9 bases that match TRBD2. Germline loops: CDR1 SGHRS, CDR2 YFSETQ. The junction had 6 bases not matched to a gene; V was cut back by 2 bases and J by 4 bases. The CDR3 runs 16 residues.

The chain employs TRBV2 and TRBJ1-2, with a tentative D call TRBD1 (6 bases). V shed 0 bases and J shed 2 bases, with 16 bases lying between them. CDR3 length equals 17 residues. In germline, CDR1 is SNHLY, CDR2 FYNNEI. The CDR3 region is CASSEAPETGSNYGYTF. Here the CDR3 DNA reads TGTGCCAGCAGTGAAGCGCCGGAGACAGGTTCAAACTATGGCTACACCTTC.

The rearrangement joins TRBV5-6 to TRBJ2-1; D gene ambiguous. Per germline, CDR1 SGHDT and CDR2 YYEEEE. This CDR3 has 15 amino acids. V was clipped by 4 bases and J by 2 bases, with 13 bases between them. CDR3 in DNA: TGTGCCAGCAGCATATCCCGGGTTCCCTACAATGAGCAGTTCTTC. This encodes CASSISRVPYNEQFF.